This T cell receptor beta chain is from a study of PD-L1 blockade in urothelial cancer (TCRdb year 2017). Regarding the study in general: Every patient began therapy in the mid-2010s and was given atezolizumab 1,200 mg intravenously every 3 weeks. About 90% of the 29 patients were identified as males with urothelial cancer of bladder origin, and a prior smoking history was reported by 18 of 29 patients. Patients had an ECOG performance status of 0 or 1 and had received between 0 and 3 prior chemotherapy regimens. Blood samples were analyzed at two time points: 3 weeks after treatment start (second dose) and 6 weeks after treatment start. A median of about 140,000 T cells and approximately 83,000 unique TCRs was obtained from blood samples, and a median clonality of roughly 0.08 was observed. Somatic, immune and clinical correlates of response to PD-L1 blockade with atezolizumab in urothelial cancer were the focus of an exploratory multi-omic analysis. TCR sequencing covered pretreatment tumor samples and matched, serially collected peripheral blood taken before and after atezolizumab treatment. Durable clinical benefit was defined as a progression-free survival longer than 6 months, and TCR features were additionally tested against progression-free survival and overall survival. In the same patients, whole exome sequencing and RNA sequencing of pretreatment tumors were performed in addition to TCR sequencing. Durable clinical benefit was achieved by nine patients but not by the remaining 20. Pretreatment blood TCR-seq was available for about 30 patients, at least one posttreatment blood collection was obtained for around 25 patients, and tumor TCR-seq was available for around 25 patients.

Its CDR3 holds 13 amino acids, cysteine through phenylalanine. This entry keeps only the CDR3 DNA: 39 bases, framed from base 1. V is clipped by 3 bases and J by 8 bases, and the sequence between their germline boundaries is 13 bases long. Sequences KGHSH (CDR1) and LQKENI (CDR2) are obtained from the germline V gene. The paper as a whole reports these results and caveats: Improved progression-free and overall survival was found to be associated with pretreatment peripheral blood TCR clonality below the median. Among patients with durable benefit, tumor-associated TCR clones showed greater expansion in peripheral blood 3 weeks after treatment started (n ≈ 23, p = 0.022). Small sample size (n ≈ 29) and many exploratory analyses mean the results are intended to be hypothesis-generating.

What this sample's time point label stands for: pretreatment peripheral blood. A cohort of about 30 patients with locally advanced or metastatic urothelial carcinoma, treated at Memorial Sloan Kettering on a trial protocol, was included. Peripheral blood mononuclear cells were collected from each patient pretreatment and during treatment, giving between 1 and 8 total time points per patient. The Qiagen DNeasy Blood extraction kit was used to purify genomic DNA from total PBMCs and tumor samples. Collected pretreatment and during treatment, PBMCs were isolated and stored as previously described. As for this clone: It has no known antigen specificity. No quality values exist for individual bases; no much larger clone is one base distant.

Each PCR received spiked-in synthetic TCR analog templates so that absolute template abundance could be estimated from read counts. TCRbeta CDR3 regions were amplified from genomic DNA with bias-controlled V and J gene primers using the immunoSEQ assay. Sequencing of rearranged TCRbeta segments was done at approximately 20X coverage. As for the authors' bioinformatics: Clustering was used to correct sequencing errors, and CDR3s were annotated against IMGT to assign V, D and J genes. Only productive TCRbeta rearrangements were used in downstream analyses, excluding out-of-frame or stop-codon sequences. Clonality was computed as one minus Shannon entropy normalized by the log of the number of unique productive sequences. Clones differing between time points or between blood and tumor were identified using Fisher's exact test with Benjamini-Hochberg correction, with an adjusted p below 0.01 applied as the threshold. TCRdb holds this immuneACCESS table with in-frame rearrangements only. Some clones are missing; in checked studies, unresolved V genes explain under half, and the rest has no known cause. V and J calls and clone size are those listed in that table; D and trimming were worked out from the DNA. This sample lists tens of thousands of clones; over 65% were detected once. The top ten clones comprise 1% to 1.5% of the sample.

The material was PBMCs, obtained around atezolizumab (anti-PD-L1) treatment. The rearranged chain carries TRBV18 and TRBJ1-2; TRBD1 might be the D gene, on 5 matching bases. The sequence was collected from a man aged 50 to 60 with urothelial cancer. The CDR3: CASSPDSFLGYTF. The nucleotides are TGTGCCAGCTCACCCGACAGTTTTTTGGGCTACACCTTC.